Many counts were recorded for the clone carrying this T cell receptor (beta chain). The antigen is not known. The data derive from a study of T cells in Graves' hyperthyroidism and ophthalmopathy. Pregnant or lactating patients were excluded, as were those with uncontrolled infection or other autoimmune disease. General observations from the study: Median prediction lead before ophthalmopathy onset was 5.5 to 7 months with the model. Patients with ophthalmopathy were separated from those with stable hyperthyroidism by a 13 V-J model. Most thyroid clonotypes expanded above 0.001 appeared in blood too.

Amplification of TCR beta CDR3 regions used RNA as the template. First-round RT-PCR of the TCR CDR3 relied on the HTBI primer set. TCRdb analysed the multiplex PCR reads with MiXCR anew, one entry per CDR3 protein. The table records 500,000 to 600,000 distinct CDR3 sequences, roughly 46% of them present only once. Germline CDR1 LNHNV, CDR2 YYDKDF (reference sequence). The V gene end was trimmed by 3 bases and the J gene end by 6 bases; junction bases not matched to a gene: 2. This CDR3 is built from 14 residues. This chain links TRBV15 with TRBJ2-2; the match to TRBD2 covers 9 bases. Sequencing was performed on peripheral blood or thyroid tissue (not recorded which). The receptor was isolated from an adult woman with Graves' disease, either hyperthyroidism or ophthalmopathy (not recorded which). Here the CDR3 reads CATSRLAGAGELFF. The CDR3 DNA sequence: TGTGCCACCAGCAGGTTAGCGGGAGCCGGGGAGCTGTTTTTT.